This TCR beta chain was obtained from a study of CD8+ T cells in alopecia areata. The wider study: Those patients who were treated received oral tofacitinib, which was given at 5 to 10 mg twice daily for moderate-to-severe alopecia areata.

In each case, RNA was isolated and then reverse transcribed into cDNA as the sequencing template. Assay used: immunoSEQ multiplex PCR; TCRdb lists only in-frame clones, some missing. The repertoire holds approximately 210,000 clones, around 65% seen once, with roughly 4.2% in the top ten. Treatment meaning: oral pan-JAK inhibitor, 5-10 mg twice daily. Sequencing used CD4+ T cells sorted from blood, obtained at week 4, from a patient treated with tofacitinib. The sequence was obtained from a human donor with alopecia areata.

CDR3 in DNA: TGTGCCAGTAGTATAGTGTCTCCGAACACCGGGGAGCTGTTTTTT. Translation gives CASSIVSPNTGELFF. The rearrangement joins TRBV19 to TRBJ2-2; no definite D call. Germline V gene lookup returns CDR1 LNHDA and CDR2 SQIVND (reference sequence). The CDR3 spans 15 residues. V shed 1 base and J shed 0 bases, with 6 bases lying between them.